This section outlines one T cell receptor (beta chain) sequence together with its context. Antigen: not known. Repertoires were generated with immunoSEQ multiplex PCR, while TCRdb's copy carries only in-frame clones and drops some. The data contain nearly 25,000 clones, around 84% of them singletons. The data were obtained in a study of PD-1 blockade in classical Hodgkin lymphoma. Study-wide points: Unlike CD8+ TCR diversity, which did not rise significantly by C4D1, CD4+ TCR diversity did. Patients starting nivolumab less than 1 year after ASCT had lower diversity and were excluded from later analyses. Whatever underlies the repertoire differences (possibly disease activity or prior therapy) remains undefined.

The germline V gene encodes CDR1 SGHRS and CDR2 YFSETQ. V lost 3 bases and J lost 10; bases outside the gene matches: 6. CDR3 length: 12 residues. Each patient relapsed following autologous stem cell transplantation, and prior brentuximab vedotin exposure differed. Purified CD4+ T cells were obtained from thawed PBMCs through magnetic negative selection. Relapsed/refractory classical Hodgkin lymphoma patients had complete, partial or progressive responses. The V call is TRBV5-1, the J call TRBJ2-7, with 8 bases identical to TRBD1. This TCR derives from a human donor with classical Hodgkin lymphoma. Sequenced here: CD4+ T cells from blood, sampled at baseline. CDR3: CASSWSQGEQYF. CDR3 DNA sequence: TGCGCCAGCAGCTGGTCACAGGGGGAACAGTACTTC.